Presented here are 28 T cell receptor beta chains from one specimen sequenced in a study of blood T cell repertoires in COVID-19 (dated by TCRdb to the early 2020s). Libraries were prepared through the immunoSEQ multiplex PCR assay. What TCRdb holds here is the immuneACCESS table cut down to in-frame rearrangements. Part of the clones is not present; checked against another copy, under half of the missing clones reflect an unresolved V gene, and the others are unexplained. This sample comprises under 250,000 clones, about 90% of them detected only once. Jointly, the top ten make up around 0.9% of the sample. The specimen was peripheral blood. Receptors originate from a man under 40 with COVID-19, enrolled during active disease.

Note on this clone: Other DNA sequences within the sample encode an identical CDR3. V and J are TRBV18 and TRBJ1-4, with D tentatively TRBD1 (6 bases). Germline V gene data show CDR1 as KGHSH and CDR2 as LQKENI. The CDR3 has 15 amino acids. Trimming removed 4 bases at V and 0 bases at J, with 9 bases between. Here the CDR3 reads CASSLRTATNEKLFF. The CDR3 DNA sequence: TGTGCCAGCTCACTTCGGACAGCAACTAATGAAAAACTGTTTTTT. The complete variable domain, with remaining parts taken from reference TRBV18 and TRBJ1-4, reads NAGVMQNPRHLVRRRGQEARLRCSPMKGHSHVYWYRQLPEEGLKFMVYLQKENIIDESGMPKERFSAEFPKEGPSILRIQQVVRGDSAAYFCASSLRTATNEKLFFGSGTQLSVL.

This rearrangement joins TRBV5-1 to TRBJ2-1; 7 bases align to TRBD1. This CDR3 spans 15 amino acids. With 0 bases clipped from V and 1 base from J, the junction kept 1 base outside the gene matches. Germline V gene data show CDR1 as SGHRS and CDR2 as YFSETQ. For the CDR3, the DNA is TGCGCCAGCAGCTTGGCACAGGGGTCCTACAATGAGCAGTTCTTC. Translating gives CASSLAQGSYNEQFF.

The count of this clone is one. Here the CDR3 reads CASSVTHRVDTEAFF. The DNA for the CDR3 is TGTGCCAGCAGCGTAACACACAGGGTAGACACTGAAGCTTTCTTT. The rearrangement links TRBV21-1 to TRBJ1-1; TRBD1 is the table's D call and was not checked against the DNA. TRBV21-1 is a listed pseudogene. CDR3 size: 15 residues.

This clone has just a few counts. This CDR3 reads CASSLERPGELFF. CDR3 in DNA: TGCGCCAGCAGCTTGGAGCGCCCCGGGGAGCTGTTTTTT. The V gene is TRBV5-1, the J gene TRBJ2-2; D unclear. Germline loops: CDR1 SGHRS, CDR2 YFSETQ. There are 13 residues in the CDR3. Trimming removed 0 bases at V and 6 bases at J, with 6 bases between.

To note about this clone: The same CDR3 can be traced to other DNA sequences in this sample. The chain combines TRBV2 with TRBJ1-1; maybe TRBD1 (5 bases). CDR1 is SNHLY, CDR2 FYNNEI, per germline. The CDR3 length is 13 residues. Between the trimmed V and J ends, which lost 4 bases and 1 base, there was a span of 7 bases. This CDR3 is CASSVGGNTEAFF. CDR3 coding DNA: TGTGCCAGCAGTGTCGGGGGGAACACTGAAGCTTTCTTT. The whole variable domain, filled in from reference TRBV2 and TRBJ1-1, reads EPEVTQTPSHQVTQMGQEVILRCVPISNHLYFYWYRQILGQKVEFLVSFYNNEISEKSEIFDDQFSVERPDGSNFTLKIRSTKLEDSAMYFCASSVGGNTEAFFGQGTRLTVV.

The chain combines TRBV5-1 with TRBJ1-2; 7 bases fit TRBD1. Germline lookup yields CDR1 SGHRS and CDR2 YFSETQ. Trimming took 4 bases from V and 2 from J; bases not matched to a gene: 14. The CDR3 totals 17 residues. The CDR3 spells CASSPYRGDYHNYGYTF. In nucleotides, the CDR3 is TGCGCCAGCAGCCCGTACAGGGGCGACTACCACAACTATGGCTACACCTTC.

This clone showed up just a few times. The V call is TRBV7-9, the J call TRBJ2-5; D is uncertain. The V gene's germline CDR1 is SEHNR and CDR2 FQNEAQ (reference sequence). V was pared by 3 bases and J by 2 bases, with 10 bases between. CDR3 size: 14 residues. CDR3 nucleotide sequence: TGTGCCAGCAGCTTCCTCATTGAGCAAGAGACCCAGTACTTC. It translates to CASSFLIEQETQYF.

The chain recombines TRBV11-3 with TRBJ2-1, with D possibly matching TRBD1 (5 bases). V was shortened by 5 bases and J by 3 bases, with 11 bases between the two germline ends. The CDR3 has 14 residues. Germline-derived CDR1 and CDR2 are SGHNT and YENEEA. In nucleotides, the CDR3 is TGTGCCAGCAGCCCACAGGACGGCTACAATGAGCAGTTCTTC. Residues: CASSPQDGYNEQFF.

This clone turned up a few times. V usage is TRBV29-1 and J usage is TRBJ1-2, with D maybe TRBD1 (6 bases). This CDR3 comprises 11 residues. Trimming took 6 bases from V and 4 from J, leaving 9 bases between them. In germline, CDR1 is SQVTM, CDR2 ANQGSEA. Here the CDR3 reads CSVVQGYGYTF. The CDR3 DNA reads TGCAGCGTCGTACAGGGCTATGGCTACACCTTC.

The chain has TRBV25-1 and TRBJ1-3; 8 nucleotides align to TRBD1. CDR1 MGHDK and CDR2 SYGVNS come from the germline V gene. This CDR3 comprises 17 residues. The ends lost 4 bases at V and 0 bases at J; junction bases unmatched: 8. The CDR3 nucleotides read TGTGCCAGCAGTGCTATCGGACAGGGCTTCTCTGGAAACACCATATATTTT. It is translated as CASSAIGQGFSGNTIYF.

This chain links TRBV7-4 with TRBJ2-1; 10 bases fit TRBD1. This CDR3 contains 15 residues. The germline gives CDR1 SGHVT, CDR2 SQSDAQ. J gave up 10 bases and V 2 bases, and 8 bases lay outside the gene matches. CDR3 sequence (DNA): TGTGCCAGCAGCTTAAAGACAGGGGGCGGGCGGGAGCAGTTCTTC. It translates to CASSLKTGGGREQFF.

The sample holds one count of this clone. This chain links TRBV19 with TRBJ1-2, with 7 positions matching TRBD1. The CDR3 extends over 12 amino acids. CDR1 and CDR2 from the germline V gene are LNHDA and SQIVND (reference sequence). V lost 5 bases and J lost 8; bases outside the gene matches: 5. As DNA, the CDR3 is TGTGCCAGTAGTTCGGGACAGCCCGGCTACACCTTC. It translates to CASSSGQPGYTF.

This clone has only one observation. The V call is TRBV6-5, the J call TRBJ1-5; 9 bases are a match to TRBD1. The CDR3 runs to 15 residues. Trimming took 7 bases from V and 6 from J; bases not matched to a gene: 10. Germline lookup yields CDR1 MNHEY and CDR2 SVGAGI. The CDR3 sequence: CASMMPGQGSQPQHF. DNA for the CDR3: TGTGCCAGCATGATGCCGGGACAGGGCTCTCAGCCCCAGCATTTT.

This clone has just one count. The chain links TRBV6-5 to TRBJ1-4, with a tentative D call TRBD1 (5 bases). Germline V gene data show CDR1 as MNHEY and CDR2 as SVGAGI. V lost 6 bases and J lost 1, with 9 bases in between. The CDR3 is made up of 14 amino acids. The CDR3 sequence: CASSRQGTNEKLFF. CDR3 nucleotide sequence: TGTGCCAGCAGCCGCCAGGGAACTAATGAAAAACTGTTTTTT.

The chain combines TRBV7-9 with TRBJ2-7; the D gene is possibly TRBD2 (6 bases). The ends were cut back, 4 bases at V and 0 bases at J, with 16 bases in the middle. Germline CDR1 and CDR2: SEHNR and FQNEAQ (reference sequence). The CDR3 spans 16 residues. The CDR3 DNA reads TGTGCCAGCAGCTCACCACCGGGACTCAGCTCCTACGAGCAGTACTTC. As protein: CASSSPPGLSSYEQYF. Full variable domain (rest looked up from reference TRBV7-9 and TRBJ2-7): DTGVSQNPRHKITKRGQNVTFRCDPISEHNRLYWYRQTLGQGPEFLTYFQNEAQLEKSRLLSDRFSAERPKGSFSTLEIQRTEQGDSAMYLCASSSPPGLSSYEQYFGPGTRLTVT.

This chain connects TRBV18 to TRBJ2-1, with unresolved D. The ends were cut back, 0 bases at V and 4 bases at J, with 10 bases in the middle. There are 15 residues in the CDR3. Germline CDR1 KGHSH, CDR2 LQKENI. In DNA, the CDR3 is TGTGCCAGCTCACCACCTAGCTCCGAATACAATGAGCAGTTCTTC. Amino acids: CASSPPSSEYNEQFF.

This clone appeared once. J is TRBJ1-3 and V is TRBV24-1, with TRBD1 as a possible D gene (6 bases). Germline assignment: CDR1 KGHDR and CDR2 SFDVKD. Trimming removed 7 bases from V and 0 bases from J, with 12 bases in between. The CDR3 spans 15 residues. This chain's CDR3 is CATSSGAPSGNTIYF. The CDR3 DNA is TGTGCCACCAGCTCAGGGGCCCCCTCTGGAAACACCATATATTTT.

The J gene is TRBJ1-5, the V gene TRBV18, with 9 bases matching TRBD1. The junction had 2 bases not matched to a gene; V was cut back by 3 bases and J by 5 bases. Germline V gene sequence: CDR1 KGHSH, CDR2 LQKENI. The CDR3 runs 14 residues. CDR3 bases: TGTGCCAGCTCACCGACAGGGGGTGATCAGCCCCAGCATTTT. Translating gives CASSPTGGDQPQHF. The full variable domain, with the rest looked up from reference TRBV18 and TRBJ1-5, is NAGVMQNPRHLVRRRGQEARLRCSPMKGHSHVYWYRQLPEEGLKFMVYLQKENIIDESGMPKERFSAEFPKEGPSILRIQQVVRGDSAAYFCASSPTGGDQPQHFGDGTRLSIL.

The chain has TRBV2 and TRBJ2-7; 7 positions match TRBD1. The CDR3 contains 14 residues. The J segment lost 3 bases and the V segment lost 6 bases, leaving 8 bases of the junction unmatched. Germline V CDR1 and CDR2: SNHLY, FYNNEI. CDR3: CASSGPGQNYEQYF. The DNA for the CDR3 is TGTGCCAGCAGCGGGCCGGGACAGAACTACGAGCAGTACTTC.

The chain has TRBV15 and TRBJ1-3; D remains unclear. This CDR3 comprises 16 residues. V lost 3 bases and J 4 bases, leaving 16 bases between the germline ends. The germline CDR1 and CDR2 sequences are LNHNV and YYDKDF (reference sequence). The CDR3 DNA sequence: TGTGCCACCAGCAGGTGGGCGGGTAGAGACGGAAACACCATATATTTT. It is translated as CATSRWAGRDGNTIYF.

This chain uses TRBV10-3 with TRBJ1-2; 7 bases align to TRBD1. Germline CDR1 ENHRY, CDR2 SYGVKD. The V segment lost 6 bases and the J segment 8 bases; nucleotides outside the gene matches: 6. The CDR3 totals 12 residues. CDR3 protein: CAIRPTGTGYTF. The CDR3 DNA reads TGTGCCATCAGGCCGACAGGGACCGGCTACACCTTC.

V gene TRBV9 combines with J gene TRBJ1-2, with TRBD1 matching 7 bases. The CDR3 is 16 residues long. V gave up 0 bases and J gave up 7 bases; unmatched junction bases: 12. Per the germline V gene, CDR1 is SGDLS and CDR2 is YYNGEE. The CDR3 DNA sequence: TGTGCCAGCAGCGTAGAGGGAAACAGGGGCCCCTTTGGCTACACCTTC. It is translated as CASSVEGNRGPFGYTF.

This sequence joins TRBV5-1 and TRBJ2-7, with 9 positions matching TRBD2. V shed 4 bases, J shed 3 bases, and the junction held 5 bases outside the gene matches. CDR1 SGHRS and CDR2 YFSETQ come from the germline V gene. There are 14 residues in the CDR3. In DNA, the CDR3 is TGCGCCAGCAGCCCCGGGACTAGCAGCTACGAGCAGTACTTC. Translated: CASSPGTSSYEQYF.

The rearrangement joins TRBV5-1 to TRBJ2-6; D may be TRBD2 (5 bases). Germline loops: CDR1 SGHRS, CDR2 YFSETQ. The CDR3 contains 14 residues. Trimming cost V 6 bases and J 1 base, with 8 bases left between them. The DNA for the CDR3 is TGCGCCAGCAATGAGGGATCTGGGGCCAACGTCCTGACTTTC. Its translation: CASNEGSGANVLTF.

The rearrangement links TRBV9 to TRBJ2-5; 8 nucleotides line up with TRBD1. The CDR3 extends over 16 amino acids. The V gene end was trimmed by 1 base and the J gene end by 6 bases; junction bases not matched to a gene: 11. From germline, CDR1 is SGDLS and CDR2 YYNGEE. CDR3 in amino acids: CASSVSAGTGGKTQYF. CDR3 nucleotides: TGTGCCAGCAGCGTATCCGCGGGGACAGGAGGAAAGACCCAGTACTTC.

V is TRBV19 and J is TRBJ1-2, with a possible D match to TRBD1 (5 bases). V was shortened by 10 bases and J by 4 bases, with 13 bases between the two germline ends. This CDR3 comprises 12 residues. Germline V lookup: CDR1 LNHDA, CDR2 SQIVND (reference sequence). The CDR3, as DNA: TGTGCCACCGGAGGGGTTGTCTATGGCTACACCTTC. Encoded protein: CATGGVVYGYTF.

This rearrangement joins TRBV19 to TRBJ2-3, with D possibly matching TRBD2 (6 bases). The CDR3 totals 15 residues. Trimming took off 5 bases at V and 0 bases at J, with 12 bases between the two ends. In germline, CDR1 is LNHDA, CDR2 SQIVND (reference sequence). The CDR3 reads CASSPAGTSTDTQYF. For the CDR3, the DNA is TGTGCCAGTAGTCCCGCCGGGACTAGCACAGATACGCAGTATTTT.

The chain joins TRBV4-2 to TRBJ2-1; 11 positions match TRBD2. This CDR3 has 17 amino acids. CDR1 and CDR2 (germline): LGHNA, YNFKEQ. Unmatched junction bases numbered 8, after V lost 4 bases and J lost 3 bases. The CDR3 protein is CASSPFLAGGNYNEQFF. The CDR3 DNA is TGTGCCAGCAGCCCCTTTTTAGCGGGGGGGAACTACAATGAGCAGTTCTTC.